This T cell receptor beta chain appears in the sequencing data of a study of T cell responses to AZD1222 COVID-19 vaccine. Libraries were prepared by immunoSEQ multiplex PCR; TCRdb keeps only in-frame clonotypes and omits some of them. This listing includes about 140,000 clones. The sample consisted of peripheral blood. This sequence originates from an adult in good health.

The DNA of the CDR3 is TGCGCCAGCAGTGAGAACGGACAGTCGAACACTGAAGCTTTCTTT. Amino acid sequence: CASSENGQSNTEAFF. The genes are TRBV10-1 and TRBJ1-1; tentatively, D is TRBD1 (6 bases). Germline V lookup: CDR1 WNHNN, CDR2 SYGVQD (reference sequence). Trimming pared 2 bases from V and 1 base from J, leaving 11 bases between. The CDR3 runs to 15 residues.